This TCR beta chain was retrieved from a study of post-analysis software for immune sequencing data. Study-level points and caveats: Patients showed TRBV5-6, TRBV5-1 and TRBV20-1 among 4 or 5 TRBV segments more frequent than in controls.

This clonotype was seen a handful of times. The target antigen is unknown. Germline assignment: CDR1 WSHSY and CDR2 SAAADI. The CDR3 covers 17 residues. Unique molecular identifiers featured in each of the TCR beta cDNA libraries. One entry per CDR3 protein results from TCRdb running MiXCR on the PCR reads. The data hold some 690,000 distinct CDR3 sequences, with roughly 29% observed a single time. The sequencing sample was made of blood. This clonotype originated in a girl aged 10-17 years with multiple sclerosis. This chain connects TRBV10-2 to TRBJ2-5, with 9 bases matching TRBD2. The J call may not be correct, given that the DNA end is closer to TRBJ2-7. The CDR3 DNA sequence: TGCGCCAGCAGTCGGGGAAATAGCGGGAGAGGGTCCCGCGAGCAGTACTTC. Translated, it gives CASSRGNSGRGSREQYF.